The T cell receptor (beta chain) under discussion was sequenced for a study of molecular identifiers for immune sequencing clone quantification. Overall study context: Within a replicate experiment, RNA obtained from either 20,000 or 100,000 naive CD8 cells was divided into five aliquots, and four of those aliquots were then sequenced.

This clonotype was seen many times. Antigen unknown. This CDR3 region has 15 residues. The ends were cut back, 0 bases at V and 6 bases at J, with 9 bases in the middle. Each CDR3 protein gets one entry after TCRdb re-called the PCR reads with MiXCR. The sample includes about 100,000 distinct CDR3 sequences, roughly 23% of them seen just once. Findings and caveats of the study: It was shown that clones above 20 RNA copies held over 99% of effector molecules, but under 1% in naive cells.

The V gene is TRBV23-1, the J gene TRBJ2-6; the D is unclear. TRBV23-1 is designated an ORF whose function remains uncertain. This receptor was taken from a human donor in good health. Some libraries in this study had Jurkat cell RNA spiked in. The sample comprised naive CD8+ T cells from blood, with Jurkat cell RNA spiked in. Subset described: FACS-sorted CD8+CD4-CCR7+CD45RA+ naive T cells. CDR3 DNA sequence: TGCGCCAGCAGTCAATCTCCTGTGGAGGCCAACGTCCTGACTTTC. Amino acids: CASSQSPVEANVLTF.